This TCR beta chain was identified during a study of blood T cells in healthy people across ages. The second PCR ran about 6 to 12 cycles with a sample-barcoded 5' primer and J-beta primers. TCRdb analysed the 5' RACE reads with MiXCR anew, one entry per CDR3 protein. The table includes about 640,000 distinct CDR3 sequences, around 54% detected once. V gave up 4 bases and J gave up 3 bases, with 15 bases separating them. The germline gives CDR1 LGHNA, CDR2 YNFKEQ. The CDR3 covers 16 residues. This TCR was recovered from a man between 60 and 75 years old in good health. Source material: blood. V gene TRBV4-2 combines with J gene TRBJ1-4, with D unresolved. In DNA form, the CDR3 reads TGTGCCAGCAGCCCCCGGGCCCCGGAGGCTAATGAAAAACTGTTTTTT. Residues: CASSPRAPEANEKLFF.